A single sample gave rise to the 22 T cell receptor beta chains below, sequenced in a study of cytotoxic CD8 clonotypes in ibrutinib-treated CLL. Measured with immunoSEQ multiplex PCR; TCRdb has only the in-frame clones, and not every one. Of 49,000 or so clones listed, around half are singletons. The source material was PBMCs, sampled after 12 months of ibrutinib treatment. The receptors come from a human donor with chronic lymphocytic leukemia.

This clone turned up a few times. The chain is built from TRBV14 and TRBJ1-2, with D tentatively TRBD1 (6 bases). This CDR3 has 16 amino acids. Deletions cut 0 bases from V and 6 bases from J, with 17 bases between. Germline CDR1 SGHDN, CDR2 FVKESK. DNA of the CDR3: TGTGCCAGCAGCCAAGACCCAAACAGGGTGTTGCATGGCTACACCTTC. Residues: CASSQDPNRVLHGYTF.

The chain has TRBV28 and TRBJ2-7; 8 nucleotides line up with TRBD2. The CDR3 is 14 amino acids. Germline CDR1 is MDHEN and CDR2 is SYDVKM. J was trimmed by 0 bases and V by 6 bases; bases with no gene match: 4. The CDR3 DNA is TGTGCCAGCAGGGGACTAGGCAGCTCCTACGAGCAGTACTTC. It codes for CASRGLGSSYEQYF.

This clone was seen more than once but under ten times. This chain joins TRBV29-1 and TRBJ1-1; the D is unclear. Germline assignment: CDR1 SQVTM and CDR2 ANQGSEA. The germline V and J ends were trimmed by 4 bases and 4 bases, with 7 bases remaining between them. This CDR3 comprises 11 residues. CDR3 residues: CSVVWRTEAFF. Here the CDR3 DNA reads TGCAGCGTTGTTTGGCGCACTGAAGCTTTCTTT.

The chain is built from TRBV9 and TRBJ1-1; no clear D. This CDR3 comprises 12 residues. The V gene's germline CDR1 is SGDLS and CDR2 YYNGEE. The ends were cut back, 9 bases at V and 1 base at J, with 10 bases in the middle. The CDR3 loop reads CATCCKNTEAFF. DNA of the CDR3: TGTGCCACTTGTTGCAAGAACACTGAAGCTTTCTTT.

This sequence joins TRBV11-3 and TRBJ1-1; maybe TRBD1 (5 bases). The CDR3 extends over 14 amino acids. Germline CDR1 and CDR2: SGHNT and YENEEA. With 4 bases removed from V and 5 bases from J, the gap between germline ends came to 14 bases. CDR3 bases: TGTGCCAGCAGCTCGTCCCAGGGTGGGACTGAAGCTTTCTTT. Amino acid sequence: CASSSSQGGTEAFF.

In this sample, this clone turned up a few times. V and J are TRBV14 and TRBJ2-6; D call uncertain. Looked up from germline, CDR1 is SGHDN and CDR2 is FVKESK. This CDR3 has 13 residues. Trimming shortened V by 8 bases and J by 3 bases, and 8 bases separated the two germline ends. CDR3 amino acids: CASRLGGANVLTF. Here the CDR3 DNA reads TGTGCCAGCCGGCTGGGTGGGGCCAACGTCCTGACTTTC. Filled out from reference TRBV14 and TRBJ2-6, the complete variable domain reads EAGVTQFPSHSVIEKGQTVTLRCDPISGHDNLYWYRRVMGKEIKFLLHFVKESKQDESGMPNNRFLAERTGGTYSTLKVQPAELEDSGVYFCASRLGGANVLTFGAGSRLTVL.

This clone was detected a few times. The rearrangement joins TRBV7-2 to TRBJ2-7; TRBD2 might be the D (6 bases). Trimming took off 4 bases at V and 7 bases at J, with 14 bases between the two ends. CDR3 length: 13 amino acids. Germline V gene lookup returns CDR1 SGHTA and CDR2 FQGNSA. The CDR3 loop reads CASSSSGGREQYF. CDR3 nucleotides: TGTGCCAGCAGCTCTAGTGGGGGGAGGGAGCAGTACTTC.

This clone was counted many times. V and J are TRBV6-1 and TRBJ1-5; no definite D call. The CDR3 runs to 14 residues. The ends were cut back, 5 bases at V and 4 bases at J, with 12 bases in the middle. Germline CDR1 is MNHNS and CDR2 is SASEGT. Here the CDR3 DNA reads TGTGCCAGCAGTCCCGGGAGCATGAATCAGCCCCAGCATTTT. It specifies CASSPGSMNQPQHF.

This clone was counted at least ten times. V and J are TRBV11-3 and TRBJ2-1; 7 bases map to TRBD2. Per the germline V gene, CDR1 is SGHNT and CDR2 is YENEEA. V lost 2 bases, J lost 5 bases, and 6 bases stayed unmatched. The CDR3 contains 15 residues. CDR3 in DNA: TGTGCCAGCAGCTTATTCAGCGGGACCCACAATGAGCAGTTCTTC. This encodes CASSLFSGTHNEQFF. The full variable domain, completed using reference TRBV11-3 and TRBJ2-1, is EAGVVQSPRYKIIEKKQPVAFWCNPISGHNTLYWYLQNLGQGPELLIRYENEEAVDDSQLPKDRFSAERLKGVDSTLKIQPAELGDSAVYLCASSLFSGTHNEQFFGPGTRLTVL.

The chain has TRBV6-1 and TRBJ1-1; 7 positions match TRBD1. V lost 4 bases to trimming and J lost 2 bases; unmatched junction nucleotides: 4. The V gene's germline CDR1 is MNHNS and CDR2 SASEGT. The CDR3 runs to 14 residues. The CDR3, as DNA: TGTGCCAGCAGTGGAGGGACAGTTAACACTGAAGCTTTCTTT. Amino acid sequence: CASSGGTVNTEAFF.

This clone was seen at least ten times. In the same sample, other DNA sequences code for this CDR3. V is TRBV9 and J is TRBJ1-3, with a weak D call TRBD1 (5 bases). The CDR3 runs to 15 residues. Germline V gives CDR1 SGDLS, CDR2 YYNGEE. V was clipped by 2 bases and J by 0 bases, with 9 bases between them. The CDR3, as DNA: TGTGCCAGCAGCGTCTGGGGGGACTCTGGAAACACCATATATTTT. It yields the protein CASSVWGDSGNTIYF.

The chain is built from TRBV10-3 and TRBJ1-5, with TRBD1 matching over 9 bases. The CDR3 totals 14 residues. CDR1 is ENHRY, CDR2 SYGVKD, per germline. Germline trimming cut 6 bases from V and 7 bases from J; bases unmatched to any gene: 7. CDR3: CAISTGGAGQPQHF. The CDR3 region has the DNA TGTGCCATCAGCACAGGGGGCGCGGGGCAGCCCCAGCATTTT.

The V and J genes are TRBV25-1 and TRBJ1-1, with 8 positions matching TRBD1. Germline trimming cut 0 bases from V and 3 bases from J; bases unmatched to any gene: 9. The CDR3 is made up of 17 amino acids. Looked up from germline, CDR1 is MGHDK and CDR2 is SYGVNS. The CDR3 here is CASSEYPRGRWDTEAFF. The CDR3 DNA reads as TGTGCCAGCAGTGAATACCCCAGGGGGCGATGGGACACTGAAGCTTTCTTT.

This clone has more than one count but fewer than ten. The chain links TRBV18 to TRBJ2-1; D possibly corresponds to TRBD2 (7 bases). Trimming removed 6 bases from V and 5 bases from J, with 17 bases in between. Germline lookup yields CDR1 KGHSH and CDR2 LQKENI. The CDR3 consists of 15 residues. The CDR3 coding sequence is TGTGCCAGCTCCTATCGACTAGCAGGGGACAATGAGCAGTTCTTC. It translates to CASSYRLAGDNEQFF.

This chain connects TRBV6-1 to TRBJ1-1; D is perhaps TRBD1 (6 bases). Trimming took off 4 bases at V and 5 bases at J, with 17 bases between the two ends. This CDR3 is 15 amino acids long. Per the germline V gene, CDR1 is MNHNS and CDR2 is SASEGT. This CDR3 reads CASSAYPIRGTEAFF. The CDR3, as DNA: TGTGCCAGCAGTGCGTATCCCATAAGGGGGACTGAAGCTTTCTTT.

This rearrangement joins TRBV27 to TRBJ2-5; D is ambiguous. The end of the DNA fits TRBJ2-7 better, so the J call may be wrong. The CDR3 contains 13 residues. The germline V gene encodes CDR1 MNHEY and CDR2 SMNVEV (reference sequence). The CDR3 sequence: CASRPGASYEQYF. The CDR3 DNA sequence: TGTGCCAGCAGACCCGGCGCATCCTACGAGCAGTACTTC.

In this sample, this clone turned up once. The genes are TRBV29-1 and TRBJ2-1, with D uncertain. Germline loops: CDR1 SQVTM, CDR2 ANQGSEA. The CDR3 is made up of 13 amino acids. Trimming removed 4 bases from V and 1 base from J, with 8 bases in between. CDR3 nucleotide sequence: TGCAGCGTTGTCCCAGTATCCTACAATGAGCAGTTCTTC. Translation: CSVVPVSYNEQFF.

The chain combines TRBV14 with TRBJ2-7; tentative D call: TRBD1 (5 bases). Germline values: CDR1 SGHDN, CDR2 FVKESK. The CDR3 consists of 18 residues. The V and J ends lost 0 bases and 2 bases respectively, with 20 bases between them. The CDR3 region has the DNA TGTGCCAGCAGCCAAGATCGGACAACCCATCGGACAACCTACGAGCAGTACTTC. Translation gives CASSQDRTTHRTTYEQYF.

The chain's CDR3 is CASSLNLGGNTGELFF. The CDR3 coding sequence is TGTGCCAGCAGCTTAAACTTGGGGGGGAACACCGGGGAGCTGTTTTTT. The V gene is TRBV7-2, the J gene TRBJ2-2; possible D gene TRBD2, 6 bases. The CDR3 is 16 amino acids. The germline V and J ends were trimmed by 2 bases and 1 base, with 11 bases remaining between them. Germline V gene lookup returns CDR1 SGHTA and CDR2 FQGNSA.

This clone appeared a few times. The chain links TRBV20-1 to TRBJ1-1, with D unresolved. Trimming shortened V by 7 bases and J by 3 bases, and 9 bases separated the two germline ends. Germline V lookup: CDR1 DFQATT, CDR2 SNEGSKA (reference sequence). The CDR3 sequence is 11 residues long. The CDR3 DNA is TGCAGTGTGGACGGAGACACTGAAGCTTTCTTT. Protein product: CSVDGDTEAFF.

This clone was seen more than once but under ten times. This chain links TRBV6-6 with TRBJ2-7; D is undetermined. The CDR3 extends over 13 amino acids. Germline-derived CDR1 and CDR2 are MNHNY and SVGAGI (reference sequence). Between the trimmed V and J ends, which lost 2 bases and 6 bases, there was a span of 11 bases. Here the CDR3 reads CASSYPEDREQYF. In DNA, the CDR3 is TGTGCCAGCAGTTACCCCGAGGACCGCGAGCAGTACTTC.

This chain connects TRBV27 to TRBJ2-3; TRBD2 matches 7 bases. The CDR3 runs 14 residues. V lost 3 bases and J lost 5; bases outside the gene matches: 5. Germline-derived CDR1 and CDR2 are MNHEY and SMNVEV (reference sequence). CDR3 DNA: TGTGCCAGCAGTTTGCGGGAGTGGGGAGATACGCAGTATTTT. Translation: CASSLREWGDTQYF.